These T cell receptor beta chains were read from a single sample in a study of T cells in Graves' hyperthyroidism and ophthalmopathy. In TCRdb, the multiplex PCR reads were re-called with MiXCR into one record per CDR3 protein. The sample lists 500,000 to 650,000 distinct CDR3 sequences; 15% to 20% were seen once. The specimen sequenced was blood. All receptors come from a young woman with Graves' ophthalmopathy. The CDR3 runs from the conserved cysteine through the conserved F or W. Fields, in order: clone size, J gene, V gene, CDR3 protein. Expanded clones are given a class, and other clones once, few, many or no size at all.

clone_size: many
j_call: TRBJ2-3
v_call: TRBV28
cdr3_aa: CASSPQNVYTQYF

clone_size: once
j_call: TRBJ1-3
v_call: TRBV20-1
cdr3_aa: CSALTGAGGNTIYF

clone_size: -
j_call: TRBJ1-5
v_call: TRBV18
cdr3_aa: CASSLKTGTQPQHF

clone_size: many
j_call: TRBJ2-2
v_call: TRBV28
cdr3_aa: CASSLGSRAGELFF

clone_size: many
j_call: TRBJ2-2
v_call: TRBV7-2
cdr3_aa: CASSLRGTSDTGELFF

clone_size: -
j_call: TRBJ2-1
v_call: TRBV6-1
cdr3_aa: CASSEGDRVLYNEQFF

clone_size: many
j_call: TRBJ2-7
v_call: TRBV12-3/TRBV12-4
cdr3_aa: CASSSGDFSYEQYF

clone_size: many
j_call: TRBJ2-1
v_call: TRBV7-9
cdr3_aa: CASSLVSDEQFF

clone_size: many
j_call: TRBJ1-1
v_call: TRBV30
cdr3_aa: CAWSLGGGISNTEAFF

clone_size: -
j_call: TRBJ1-4
v_call: TRBV5-8
cdr3_aa: CASSQPGLNEKLFF

clone_size: -
j_call: TRBJ2-2
v_call: TRBV5-1
cdr3_aa: CASSLAPAREAGELFF

clone_size: many
j_call: TRBJ1-2
v_call: TRBV6-6
cdr3_aa: CASSYSTGTGNYGYTF

clone_size: many
j_call: TRBJ1-2
v_call: TRBV4-2
cdr3_aa: CASSHETGKDGYTF

clone_size: many
j_call: TRBJ1-2
v_call: TRBV6-1
cdr3_aa: CASRPEAAHNYGYTF

clone_size: many
j_call: TRBJ2-1
v_call: TRBV2
cdr3_aa: CASNVAGTDNEQFF

clone_size: few
j_call: TRBJ2-5
v_call: TRBV15
cdr3_aa: CATSRDQREGKETQYF

clone_size: -
j_call: TRBJ2-5
v_call: TRBV7-3
cdr3_aa: CASSPTGGGLAGEQETQYF

clone_size: few
j_call: TRBJ2-3
v_call: TRBV24-1
cdr3_aa: CATTSRVDTQYF

clone_size: few
j_call: TRBJ2-7
v_call: TRBV12-3/TRBV12-4
cdr3_aa: CASSTDMSEQYF